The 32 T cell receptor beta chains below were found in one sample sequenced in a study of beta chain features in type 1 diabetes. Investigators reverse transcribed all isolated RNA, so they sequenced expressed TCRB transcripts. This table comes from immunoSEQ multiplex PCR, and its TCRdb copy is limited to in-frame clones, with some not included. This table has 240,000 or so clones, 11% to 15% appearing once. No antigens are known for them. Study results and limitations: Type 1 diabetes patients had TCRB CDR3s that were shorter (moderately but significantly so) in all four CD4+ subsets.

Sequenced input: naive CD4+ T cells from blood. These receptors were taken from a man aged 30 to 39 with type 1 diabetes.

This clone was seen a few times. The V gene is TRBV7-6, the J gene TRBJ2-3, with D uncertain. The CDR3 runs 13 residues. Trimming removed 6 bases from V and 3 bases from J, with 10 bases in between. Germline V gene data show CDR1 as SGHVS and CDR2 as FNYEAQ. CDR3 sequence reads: CASRHAGTDTQYF. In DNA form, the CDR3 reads TGTGCCAGCAGGCACGCCGGGACAGATACGCAGTATTTT.

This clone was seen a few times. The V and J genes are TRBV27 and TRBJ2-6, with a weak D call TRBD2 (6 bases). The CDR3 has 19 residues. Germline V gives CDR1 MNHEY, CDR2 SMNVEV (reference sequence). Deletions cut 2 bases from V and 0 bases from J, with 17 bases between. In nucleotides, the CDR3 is TGTGCCAGCAGTTTAAGGAGGGGTATAACGGGCTCTGGGGCCAACGTCCTGACTTTC. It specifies CASSLRRGITGSGANVLTF.

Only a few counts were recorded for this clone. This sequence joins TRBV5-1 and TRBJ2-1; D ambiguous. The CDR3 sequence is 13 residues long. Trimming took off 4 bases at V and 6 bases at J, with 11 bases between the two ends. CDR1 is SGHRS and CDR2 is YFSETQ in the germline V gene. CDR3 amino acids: CASSGGISNEQFF. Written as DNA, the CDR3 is TGCGCCAGCAGCGGCGGCATTAGCAATGAGCAGTTCTTC.

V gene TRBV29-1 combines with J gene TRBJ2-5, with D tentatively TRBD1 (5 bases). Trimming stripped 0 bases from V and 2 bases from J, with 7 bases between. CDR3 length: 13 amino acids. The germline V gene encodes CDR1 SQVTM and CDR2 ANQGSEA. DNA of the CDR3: TGCAGCGTTGAAGACAGGGAACAAGAGACCCAGTACTTC. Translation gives CSVEDREQETQYF. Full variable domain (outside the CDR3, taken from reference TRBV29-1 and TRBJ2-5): SAVISQKPSRDICQRGTSLTIQCQVDSQVTMMFWYRQQPGQSLTLIATANQGSEATYESGFVIDKFPISRPNLTFSTLTVSNMSPEDSSIYLCSVEDREQETQYFGPGTRLLVL.

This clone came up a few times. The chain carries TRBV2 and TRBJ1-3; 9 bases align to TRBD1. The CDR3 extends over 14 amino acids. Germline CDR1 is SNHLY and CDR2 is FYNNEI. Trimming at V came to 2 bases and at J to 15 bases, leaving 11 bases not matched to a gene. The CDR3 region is CASSEIPEPGQGYF. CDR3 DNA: TGTGCCAGCAGTGAAATCCCCGAGCCGGGACAGGGATATTTT.

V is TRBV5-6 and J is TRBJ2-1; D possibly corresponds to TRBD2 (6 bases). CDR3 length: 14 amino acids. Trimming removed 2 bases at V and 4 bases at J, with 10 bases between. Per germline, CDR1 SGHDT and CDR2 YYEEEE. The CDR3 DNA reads TGTGCCAGCAGCTTCCGGGAGTGGTACAATGAGCAGTTCTTC. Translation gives CASSFREWYNEQFF.

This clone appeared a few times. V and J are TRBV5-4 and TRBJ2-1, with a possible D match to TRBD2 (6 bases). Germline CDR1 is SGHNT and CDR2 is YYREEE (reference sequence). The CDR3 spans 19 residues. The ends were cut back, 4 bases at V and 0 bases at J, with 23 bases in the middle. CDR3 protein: CASSLIPGSWEVSYNEQFF. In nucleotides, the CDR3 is TGTGCCAGCAGCCTCATCCCCGGTTCCTGGGAGGTCTCCTACAATGAGCAGTTCTTC.

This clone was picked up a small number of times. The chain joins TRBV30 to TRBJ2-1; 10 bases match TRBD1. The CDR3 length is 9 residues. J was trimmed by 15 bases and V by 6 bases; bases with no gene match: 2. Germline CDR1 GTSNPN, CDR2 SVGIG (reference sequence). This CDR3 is CACGQGGFF. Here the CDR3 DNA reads TGTGCCTGTGGACAGGGGGGGTTCTTC.

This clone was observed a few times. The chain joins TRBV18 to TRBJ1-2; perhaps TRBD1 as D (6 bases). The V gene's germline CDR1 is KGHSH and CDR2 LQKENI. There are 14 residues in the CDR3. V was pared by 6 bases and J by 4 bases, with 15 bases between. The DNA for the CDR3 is TGTGCCAGCTCTCTCAGGGGCCTACTCTATGGCTACACCTTC. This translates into CASSLRGLLYGYTF.

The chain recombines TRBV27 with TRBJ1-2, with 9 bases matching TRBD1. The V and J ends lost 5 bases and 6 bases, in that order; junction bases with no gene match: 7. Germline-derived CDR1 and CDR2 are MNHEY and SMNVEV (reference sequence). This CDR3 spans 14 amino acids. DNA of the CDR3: TGTGCCAGCAGTACCCGGGACAGGGCCCATGGCTACACCTTC. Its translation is CASSTRDRAHGYTF.

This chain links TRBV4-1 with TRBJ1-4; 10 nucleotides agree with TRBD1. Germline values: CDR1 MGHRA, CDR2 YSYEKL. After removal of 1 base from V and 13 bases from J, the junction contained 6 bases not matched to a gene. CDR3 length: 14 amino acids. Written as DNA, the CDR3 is TGCGCCAGCAGCCAAGCCGGGACAGGGGCACGACTGTTTTTT. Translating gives CASSQAGTGARLFF.

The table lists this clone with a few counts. CDR3 sequence: CATSRDRTGASQETQYF. CDR3 DNA: TGTGCCACCAGCAGAGATCGAACAGGGGCCTCACAAGAGACCCAGTACTTC. V usage is TRBV15 and J usage is TRBJ2-5; 7 bases fit TRBD1. The germline V gene encodes CDR1 LNHNV and CDR2 YYDKDF (reference sequence). Germline trimming cut 0 bases from V and 2 bases from J; bases unmatched to any gene: 9. The CDR3 totals 17 residues.

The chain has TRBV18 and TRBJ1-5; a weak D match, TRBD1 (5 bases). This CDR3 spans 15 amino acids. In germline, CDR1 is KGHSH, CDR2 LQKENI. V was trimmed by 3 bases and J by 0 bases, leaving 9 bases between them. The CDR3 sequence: CASSPSGDSNQPQHF. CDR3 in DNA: TGTGCCAGCTCACCCTCGGGGGATAGCAATCAGCCCCAGCATTTT.

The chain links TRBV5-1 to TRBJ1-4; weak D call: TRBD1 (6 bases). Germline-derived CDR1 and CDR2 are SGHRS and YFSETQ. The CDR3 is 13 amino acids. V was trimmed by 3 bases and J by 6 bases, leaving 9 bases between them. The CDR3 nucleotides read TGCGCCAGCAGCTCGGGACAAGATGAAAAACTGTTTTTT. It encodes CASSSGQDEKLFF.

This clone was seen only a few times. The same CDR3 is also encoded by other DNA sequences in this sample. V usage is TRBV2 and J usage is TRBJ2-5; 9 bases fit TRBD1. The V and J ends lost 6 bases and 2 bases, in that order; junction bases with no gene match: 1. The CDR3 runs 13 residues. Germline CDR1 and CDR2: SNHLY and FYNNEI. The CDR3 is CASRGQGQETQYF. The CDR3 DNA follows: TGTGCCAGCAGGGGACAGGGACAAGAGACCCAGTACTTC.

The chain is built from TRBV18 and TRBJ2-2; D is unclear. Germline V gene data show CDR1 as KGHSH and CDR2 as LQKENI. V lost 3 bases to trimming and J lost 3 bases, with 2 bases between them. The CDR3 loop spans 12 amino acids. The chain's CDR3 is CASSPDTGELFF. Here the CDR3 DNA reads TGTGCCAGCTCACCCGACACCGGGGAGCTGTTTTTT. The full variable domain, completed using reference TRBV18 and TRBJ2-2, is NAGVMQNPRHLVRRRGQEARLRCSPMKGHSHVYWYRQLPEEGLKFMVYLQKENIIDESGMPKERFSAEFPKEGPSILRIQQVVRGDSAAYFCASSPDTGELFFGEGSRLTVL.

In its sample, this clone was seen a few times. The CDR3 DNA reads TGTGCCAGCAGCAAAGGGGCTAGCGGATGCACAGATACGCAGTATTTT. It encodes CASSKGASGCTDTQYF. The rearrangement uses TRBV21-1 and TRBJ2-3; the listed D gene, TRBD2, was not tested against the DNA. TRBV21-1 is a pseudogene segment. The CDR3 has 16 residues.

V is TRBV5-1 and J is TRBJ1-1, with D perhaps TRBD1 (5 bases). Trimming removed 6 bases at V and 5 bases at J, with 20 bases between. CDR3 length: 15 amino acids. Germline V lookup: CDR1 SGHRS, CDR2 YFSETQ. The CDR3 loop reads CASTPEGAAGTEAFF. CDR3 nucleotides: TGCGCCAGCACCCCAGAAGGGGCCGCGGGGACTGAAGCTTTCTTT.

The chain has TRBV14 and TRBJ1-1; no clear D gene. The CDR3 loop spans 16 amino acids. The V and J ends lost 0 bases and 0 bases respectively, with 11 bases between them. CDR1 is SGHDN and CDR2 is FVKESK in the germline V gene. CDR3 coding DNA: TGTGCCAGCAGCCAAGAATTCGGGAGTCTGAACACTGAAGCTTTCTTT. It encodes CASSQEFGSLNTEAFF.

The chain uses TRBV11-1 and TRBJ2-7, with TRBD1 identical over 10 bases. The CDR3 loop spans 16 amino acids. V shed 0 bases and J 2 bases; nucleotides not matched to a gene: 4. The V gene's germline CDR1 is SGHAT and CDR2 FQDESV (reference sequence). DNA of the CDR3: TGTGCCAGCAGCTTAGCCCCGGGACAGGGGACCTACGAGCAGTACTTC. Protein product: CASSLAPGQGTYEQYF.

The CDR3 coding sequence is TGTGCCAGCAGTATCAGGGAAAATCAGCCCCAGCATTTT. This gives the protein CASSIRENQPQHF. This rearrangement joins TRBV9 to TRBJ1-5, with a possible D match to TRBD1 (5 bases). CDR1 SGDLS and CDR2 YYNGEE come from the germline V gene. The CDR3 consists of 13 residues. The ends were cut back, 5 bases at V and 4 bases at J, with 10 bases in the middle. Using reference TRBV9 and TRBJ1-5 for the parts outside the CDR3, the full variable domain is DSGVTQTPKHLITATGQRVTLRCSPRSGDLSVYWYQQSLDQGLQFLIQYYNGEERAKGNILERFSAQQFPDLHSELNLSSLELGDSALYFCASSIRENQPQHFGDGTRLSIL.

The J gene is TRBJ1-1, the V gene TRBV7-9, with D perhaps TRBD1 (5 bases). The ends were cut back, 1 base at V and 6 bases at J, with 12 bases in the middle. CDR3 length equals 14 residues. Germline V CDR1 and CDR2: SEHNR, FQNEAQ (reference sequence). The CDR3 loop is CASSLGAGYAEAFF. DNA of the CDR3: TGTGCCAGCAGCTTAGGCGCAGGGTACGCTGAAGCTTTCTTT.

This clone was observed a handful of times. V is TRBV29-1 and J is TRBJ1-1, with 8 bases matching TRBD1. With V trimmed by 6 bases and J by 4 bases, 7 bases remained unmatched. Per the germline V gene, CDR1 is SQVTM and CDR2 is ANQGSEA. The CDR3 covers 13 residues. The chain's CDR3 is CSVERQGSTEAFF. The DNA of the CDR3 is TGCAGCGTGGAAAGACAGGGGAGCACTGAAGCTTTCTTT.

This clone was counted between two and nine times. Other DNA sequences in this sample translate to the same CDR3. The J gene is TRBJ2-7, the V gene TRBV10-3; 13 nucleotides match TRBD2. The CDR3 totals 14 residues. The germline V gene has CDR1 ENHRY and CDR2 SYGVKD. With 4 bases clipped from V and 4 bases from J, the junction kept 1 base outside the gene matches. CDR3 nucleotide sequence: TGTGCCATCAGTGGGACTAGCGGGAGTTACGAGCAGTACTTC. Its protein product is CAISGTSGSYEQYF.

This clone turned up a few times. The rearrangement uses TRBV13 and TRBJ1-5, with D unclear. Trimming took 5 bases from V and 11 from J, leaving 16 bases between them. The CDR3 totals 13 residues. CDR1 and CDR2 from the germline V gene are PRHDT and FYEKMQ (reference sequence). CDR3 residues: CASSADRERAQHF. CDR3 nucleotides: TGTGCCAGCAGCGCCGATAGGGAGAGGGCCCAGCATTTT. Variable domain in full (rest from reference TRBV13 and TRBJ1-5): AAGVIQSPRHLIKEKRETATLKCYPIPRHDTVYWYQQGPGQDPQFLISFYEKMQSDKGSIPDRFSAQQFSDYHSELNMSSLELGDSALYFCASSADRERAQHFGDGTRLSIL.

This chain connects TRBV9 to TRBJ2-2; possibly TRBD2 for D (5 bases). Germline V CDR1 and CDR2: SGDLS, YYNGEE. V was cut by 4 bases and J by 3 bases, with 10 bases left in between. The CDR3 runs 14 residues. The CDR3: CASSPWTHTGELFF. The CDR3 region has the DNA TGTGCCAGCAGCCCCTGGACTCACACCGGGGAGCTGTTTTTT.

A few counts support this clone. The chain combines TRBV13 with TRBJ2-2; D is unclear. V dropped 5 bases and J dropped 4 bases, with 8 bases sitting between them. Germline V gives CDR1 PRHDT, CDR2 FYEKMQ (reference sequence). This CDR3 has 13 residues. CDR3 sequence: CASSPLATGELFF. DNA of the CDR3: TGTGCCAGCAGCCCCCTGGCCACCGGGGAGCTGTTTTTT.

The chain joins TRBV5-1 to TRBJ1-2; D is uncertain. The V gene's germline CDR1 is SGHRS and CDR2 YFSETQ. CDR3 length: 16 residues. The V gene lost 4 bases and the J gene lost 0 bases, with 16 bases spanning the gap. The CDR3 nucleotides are TGCGCCAGCAGCCAGGTTCCAGAACCTGCTAACTATGGCTACACCTTC. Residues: CASSQVPEPANYGYTF.

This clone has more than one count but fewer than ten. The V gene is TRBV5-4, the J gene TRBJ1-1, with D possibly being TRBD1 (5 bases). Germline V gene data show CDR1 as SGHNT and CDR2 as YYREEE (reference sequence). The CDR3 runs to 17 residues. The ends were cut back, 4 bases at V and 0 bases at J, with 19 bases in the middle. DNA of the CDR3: TGTGCCAGCAGCCCCGGGAGGGGTGGTGGCATGAACACTGAAGCTTTCTTT. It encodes CASSPGRGGGMNTEAFF.

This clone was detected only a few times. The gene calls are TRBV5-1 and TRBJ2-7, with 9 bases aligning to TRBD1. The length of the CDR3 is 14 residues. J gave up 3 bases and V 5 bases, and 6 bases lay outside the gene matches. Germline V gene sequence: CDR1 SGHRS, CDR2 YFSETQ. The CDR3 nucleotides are TGCGCCAGCAGACCCGGGACAGGGATCTACGAGCAGTACTTC. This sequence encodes CASRPGTGIYEQYF.

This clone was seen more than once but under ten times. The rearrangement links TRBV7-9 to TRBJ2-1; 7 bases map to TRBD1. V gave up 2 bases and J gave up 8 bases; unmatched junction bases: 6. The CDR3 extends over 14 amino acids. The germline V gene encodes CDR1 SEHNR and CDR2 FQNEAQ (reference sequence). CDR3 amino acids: CASSLRGRSDEQFF. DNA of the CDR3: TGTGCCAGCAGCTTAAGGGGGCGTTCGGATGAGCAGTTCTTC.

For the CDR3, the DNA is TGTGCCAGCTCACCAAGGACAGGGGGACACGAGCAGTACTTC. Translated, it gives CASSPRTGGHEQYF. The chain uses TRBV18 and TRBJ2-7; 10 bases match TRBD1. The CDR3 runs 14 residues. Germline trimming cut 2 bases from V and 5 bases from J; bases unmatched to any gene: 3. The germline V gene encodes CDR1 KGHSH and CDR2 LQKENI.